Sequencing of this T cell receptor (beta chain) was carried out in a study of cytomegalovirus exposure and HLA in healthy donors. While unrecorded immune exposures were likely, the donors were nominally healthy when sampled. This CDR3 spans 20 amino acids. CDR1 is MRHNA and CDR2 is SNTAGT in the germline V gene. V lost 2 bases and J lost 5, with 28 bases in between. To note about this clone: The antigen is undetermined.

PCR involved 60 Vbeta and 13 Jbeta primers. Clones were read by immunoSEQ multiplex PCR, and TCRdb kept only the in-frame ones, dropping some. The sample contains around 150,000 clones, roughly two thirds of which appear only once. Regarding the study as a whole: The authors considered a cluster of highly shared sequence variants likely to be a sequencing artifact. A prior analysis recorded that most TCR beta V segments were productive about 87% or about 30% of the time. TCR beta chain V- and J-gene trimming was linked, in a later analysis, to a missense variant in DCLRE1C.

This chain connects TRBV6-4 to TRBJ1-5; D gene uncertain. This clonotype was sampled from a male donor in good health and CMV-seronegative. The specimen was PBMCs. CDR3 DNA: TGTGCCAGCAGTGACCCTCTCCCAAATTACGAGTCGAAAGTTGATCAGCCCCAGCATTTT. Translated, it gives CASSDPLPNYESKVDQPQHF.